Presented here are 4 T cell receptor beta chains from one specimen sequenced in a study of blood T cell repertoires in COVID-19. Clones were read by immunoSEQ multiplex PCR, and TCRdb kept only the in-frame ones, dropping some. The sample has 67,000 or so clones, 81% seen once. Sequenced material: peripheral blood. These receptors came from a woman aged 70-85 years with acute or convalescent COVID-19.

In its sample, this clone was seen a few times. The chain links TRBV5-1 to TRBJ2-7; 10 nucleotides align to TRBD2. Germline V gene lookup returns CDR1 SGHRS and CDR2 YFSETQ. The CDR3 runs 15 residues. V shed 2 bases and J 0 bases; nucleotides not matched to a gene: 2. As DNA, the CDR3 is TGCGCCAGCAGCTTCGGACTAGCGGTCTCCTACGAGCAGTACTTC. Residues: CASSFGLAVSYEQYF.

The CDR3 spells CASSLDRVREQYF. DNA for the CDR3: TGTGCCAGCAGCCTCGACAGGGTGCGGGAGCAGTACTTC. The chain couples TRBV14 to TRBJ2-7; 7 bases agree with TRBD1. This CDR3 spans 13 amino acids. The V gene end was trimmed by 4 bases and the J gene end by 7 bases; junction bases not matched to a gene: 7. CDR1 is SGHDN and CDR2 is FVKESK in the germline V gene.

The chain recombines TRBV5-6 with TRBJ2-1, with D perhaps matching TRBD1 (5 bases). V was trimmed by 5 bases and J by 8 bases, leaving 14 bases between them. Germline values: CDR1 SGHDT, CDR2 YYEEEE. CDR3 length: 13 amino acids. The CDR3: CASRLQVGDEQFF. The CDR3 DNA reads as TGTGCCAGCAGGTTACAGGTTGGGGATGAGCAGTTCTTC.

The rearrangement uses TRBV30 and TRBJ2-1; TRBD2 agrees at 7 bases. Germline V CDR1 and CDR2: GTSNPN, SVGIG (reference sequence). V was clipped by 6 bases and J by 3 bases; unmatched bases: 11. The CDR3 consists of 15 residues. DNA for the CDR3: TGTGCCTGTTCCGTTGGTGGGGGGGGCTACAATGAGCAGTTCTTC. This codes for CACSVGGGGYNEQFF.